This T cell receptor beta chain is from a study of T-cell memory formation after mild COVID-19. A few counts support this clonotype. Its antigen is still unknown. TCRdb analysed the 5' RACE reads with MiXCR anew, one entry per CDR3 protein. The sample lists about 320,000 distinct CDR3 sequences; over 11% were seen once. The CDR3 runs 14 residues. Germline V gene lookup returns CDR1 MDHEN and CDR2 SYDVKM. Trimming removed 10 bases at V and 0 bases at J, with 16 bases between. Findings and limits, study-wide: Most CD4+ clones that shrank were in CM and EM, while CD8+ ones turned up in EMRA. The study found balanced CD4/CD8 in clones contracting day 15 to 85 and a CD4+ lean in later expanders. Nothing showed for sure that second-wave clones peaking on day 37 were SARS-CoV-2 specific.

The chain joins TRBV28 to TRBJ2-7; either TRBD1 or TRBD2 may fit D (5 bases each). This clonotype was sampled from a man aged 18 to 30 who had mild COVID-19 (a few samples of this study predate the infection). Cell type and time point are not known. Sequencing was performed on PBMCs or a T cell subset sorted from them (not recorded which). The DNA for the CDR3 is TGTGCCATCAGATCGGCAGGGAGCTCCTACGAGCAGTACGTC. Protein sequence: CAIRSAGSSYEQYV.